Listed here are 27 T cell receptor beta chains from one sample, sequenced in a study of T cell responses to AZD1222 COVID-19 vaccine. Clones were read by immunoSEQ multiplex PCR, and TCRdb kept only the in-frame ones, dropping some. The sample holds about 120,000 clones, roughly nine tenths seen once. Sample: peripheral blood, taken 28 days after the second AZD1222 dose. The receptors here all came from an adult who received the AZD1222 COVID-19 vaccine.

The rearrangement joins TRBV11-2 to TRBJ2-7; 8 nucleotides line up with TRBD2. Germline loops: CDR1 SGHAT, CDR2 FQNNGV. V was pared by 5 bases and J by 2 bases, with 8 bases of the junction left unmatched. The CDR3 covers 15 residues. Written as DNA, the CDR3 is TGTGCCAGCAGCCAGACTAGCGCCAGGACCTACGAGCAGTACTTC. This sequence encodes CASSQTSARTYEQYF.

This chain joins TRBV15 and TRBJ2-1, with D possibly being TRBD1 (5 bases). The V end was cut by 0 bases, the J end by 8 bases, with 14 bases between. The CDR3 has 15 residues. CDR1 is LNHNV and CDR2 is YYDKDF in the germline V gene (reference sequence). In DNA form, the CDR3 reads TGTGCCACCAGCAGAGATCGGCAGGGCAGAGATGAGCAGTTCTTC. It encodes CATSRDRQGRDEQFF. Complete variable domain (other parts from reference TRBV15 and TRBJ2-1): DAMVIQNPRYQVTQFGKPVTLSCSQTLNHNVMYWYQQKSSQAPKLLFHYYDKDFNNEADTPDNFQSRRPNTSFCFLDIRSPGLGDTAMYLCATSRDRQGRDEQFFGPGTRLTVL.

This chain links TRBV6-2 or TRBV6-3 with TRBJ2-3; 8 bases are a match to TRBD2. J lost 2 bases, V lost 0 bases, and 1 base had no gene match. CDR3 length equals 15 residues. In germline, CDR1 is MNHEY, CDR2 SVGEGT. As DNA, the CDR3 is TGTGCCAGCAGTTACTCTAGCGGGGACACAGATACGCAGTATTTT. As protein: CASSYSSGDTDTQYF.

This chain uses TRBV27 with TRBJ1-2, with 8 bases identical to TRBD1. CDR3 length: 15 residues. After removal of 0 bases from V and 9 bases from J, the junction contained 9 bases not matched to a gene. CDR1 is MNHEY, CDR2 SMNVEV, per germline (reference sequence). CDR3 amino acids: CASSLSVTGAESYTF. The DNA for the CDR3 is TGTGCCAGCAGTTTATCTGTGACAGGGGCGGAAAGCTACACCTTC.

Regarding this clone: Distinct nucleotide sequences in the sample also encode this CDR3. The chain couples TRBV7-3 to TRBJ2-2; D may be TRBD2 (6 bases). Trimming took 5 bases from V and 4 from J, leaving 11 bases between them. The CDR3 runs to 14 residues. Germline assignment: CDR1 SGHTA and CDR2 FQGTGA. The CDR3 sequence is CASSKRGGTGELFF. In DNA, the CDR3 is TGTGCCAGCAGCAAGAGGGGAGGCACCGGGGAGCTGTTTTTT.

The DNA for the CDR3 is TGCGCCAGCAGCCAAGGTGGGGGACAGACCTACGAGCAGTACTTC. It codes for CASSQGGGQTYEQYF. V is TRBV4-1 and J is TRBJ2-7, with TRBD1 matching over 7 bases. The CDR3 sequence is 15 residues long. Trimming at V came to 1 base and at J to 2 bases, leaving 5 bases not matched to a gene. Per the germline V gene, CDR1 is MGHRA and CDR2 is YSYEKL.

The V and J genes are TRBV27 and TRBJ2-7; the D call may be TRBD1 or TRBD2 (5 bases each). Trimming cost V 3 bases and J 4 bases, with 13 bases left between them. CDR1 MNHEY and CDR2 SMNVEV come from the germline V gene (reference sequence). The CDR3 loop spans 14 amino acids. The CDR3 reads CASSLWDGDYEQYF. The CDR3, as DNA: TGTGCCAGCAGTTTGTGGGACGGAGATTACGAGCAGTACTTC.

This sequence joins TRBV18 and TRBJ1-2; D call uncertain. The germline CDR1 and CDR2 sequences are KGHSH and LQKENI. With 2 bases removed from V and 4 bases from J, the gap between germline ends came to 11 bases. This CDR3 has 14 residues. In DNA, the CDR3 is TGTGCCAGCTCACCATCGACTGATACCTATGGCTACACCTTC. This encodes CASSPSTDTYGYTF.

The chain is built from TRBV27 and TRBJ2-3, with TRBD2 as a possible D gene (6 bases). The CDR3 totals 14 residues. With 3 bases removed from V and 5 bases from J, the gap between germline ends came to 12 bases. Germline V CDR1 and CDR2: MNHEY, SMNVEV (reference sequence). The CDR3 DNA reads TGTGCCAGCAGTTTTACGGGAGCGGTAGATACGCAGTATTTT. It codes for CASSFTGAVDTQYF.

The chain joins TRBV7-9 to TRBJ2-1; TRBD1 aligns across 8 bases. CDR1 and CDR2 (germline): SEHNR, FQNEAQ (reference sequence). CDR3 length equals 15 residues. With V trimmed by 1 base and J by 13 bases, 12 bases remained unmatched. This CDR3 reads CASSLGTGDRSNQFF. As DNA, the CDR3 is TGTGCCAGCAGCTTAGGAACTGGGGACAGGAGTAATCAGTTCTTC.

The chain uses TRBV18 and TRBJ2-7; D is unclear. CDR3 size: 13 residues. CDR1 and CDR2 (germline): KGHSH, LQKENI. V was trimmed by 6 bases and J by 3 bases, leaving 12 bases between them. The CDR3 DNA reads TGTGCCAGCTCGATACTCCAGCTCTACGAGCAGTACTTC. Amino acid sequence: CASSILQLYEQYF. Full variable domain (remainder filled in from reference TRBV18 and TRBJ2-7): NAGVMQNPRHLVRRRGQEARLRCSPMKGHSHVYWYRQLPEEGLKFMVYLQKENIIDESGMPKERFSAEFPKEGPSILRIQQVVRGDSAAYFCASSILQLYEQYFGPGTRLTVT.

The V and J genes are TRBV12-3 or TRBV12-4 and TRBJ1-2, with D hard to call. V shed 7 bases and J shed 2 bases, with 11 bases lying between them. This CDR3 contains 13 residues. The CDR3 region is CASTKQQNYGYTF. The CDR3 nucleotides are TGTGCCAGCACCAAACAGCAGAACTATGGCTACACCTTC.

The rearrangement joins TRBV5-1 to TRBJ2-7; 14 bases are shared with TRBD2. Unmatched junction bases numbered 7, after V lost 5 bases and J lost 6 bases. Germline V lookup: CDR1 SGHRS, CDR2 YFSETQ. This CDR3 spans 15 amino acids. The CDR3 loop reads CASSQGLAGVSEQYF. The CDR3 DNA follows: TGCGCCAGCAGTCAGGGACTAGCGGGAGTGAGCGAGCAGTACTTC.

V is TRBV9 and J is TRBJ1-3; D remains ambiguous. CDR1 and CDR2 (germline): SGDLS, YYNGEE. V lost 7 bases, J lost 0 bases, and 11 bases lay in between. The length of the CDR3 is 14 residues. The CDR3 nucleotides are TGTGCCAGCGGAAGCGAAAGCTCTGGAAACACCATATATTTT. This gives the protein CASGSESSGNTIYF.

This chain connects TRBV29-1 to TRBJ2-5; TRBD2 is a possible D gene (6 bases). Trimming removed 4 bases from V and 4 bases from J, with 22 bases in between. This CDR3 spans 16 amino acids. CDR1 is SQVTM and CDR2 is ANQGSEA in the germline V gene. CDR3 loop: CSVGMAGSFLGETQYF. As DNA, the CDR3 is TGCAGCGTTGGAATGGCGGGATCCTTCCTCGGAGAGACCCAGTACTTC. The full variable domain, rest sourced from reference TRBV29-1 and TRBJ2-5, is SAVISQKPSRDICQRGTSLTIQCQVDSQVTMMFWYRQQPGQSLTLIATANQGSEATYESGFVIDKFPISRPNLTFSTLTVSNMSPEDSSIYLCSVGMAGSFLGETQYFGPGTRLLVL.

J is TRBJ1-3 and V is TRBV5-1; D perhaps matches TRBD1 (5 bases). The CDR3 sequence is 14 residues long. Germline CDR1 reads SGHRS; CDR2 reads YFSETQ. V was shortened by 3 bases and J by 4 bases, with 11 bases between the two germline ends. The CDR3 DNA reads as TGCGCCAGCAGCTCGCAGGGTTGGGGAAACACCATATATTTT. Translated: CASSSQGWGNTIYF.

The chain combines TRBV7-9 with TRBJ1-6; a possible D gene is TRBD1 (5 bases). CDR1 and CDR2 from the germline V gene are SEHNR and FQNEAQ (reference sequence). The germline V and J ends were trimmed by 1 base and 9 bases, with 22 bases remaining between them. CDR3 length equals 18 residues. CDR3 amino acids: CASSLEGWAGGTISPLHF. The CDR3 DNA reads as TGTGCCAGCAGCTTAGAGGGGTGGGCAGGCGGAACTATTTCACCCCTCCACTTT.

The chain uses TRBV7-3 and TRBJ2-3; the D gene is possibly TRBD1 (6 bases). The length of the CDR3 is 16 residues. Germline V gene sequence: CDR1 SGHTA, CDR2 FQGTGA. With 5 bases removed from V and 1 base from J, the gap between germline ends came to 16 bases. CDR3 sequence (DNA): TGTGCCAGCAGCCTTCAGGGGCCAGGAGGCACAGATACGCAGTATTTT. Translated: CASSLQGPGGTDTQYF.

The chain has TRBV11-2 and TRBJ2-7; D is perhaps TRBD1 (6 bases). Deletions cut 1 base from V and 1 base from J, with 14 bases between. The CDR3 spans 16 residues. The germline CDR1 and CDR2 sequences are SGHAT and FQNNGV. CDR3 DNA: TGTGCCAGCAGCTTAGTCCCCTGGGACAATTCCTACGAGCAGTACTTC. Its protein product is CASSLVPWDNSYEQYF.

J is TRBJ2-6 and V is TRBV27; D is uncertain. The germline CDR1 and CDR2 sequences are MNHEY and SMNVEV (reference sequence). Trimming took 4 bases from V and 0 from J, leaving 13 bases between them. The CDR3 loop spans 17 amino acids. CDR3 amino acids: CASSSANPSSGANVLTF. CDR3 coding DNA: TGTGCCAGCAGTTCGGCGAATCCCAGCTCTGGGGCCAACGTCCTGACTTTC. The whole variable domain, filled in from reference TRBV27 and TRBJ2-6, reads EAQVTQNPRYLITVTGKKLTVTCSQNMNHEYMSWYRQDPGLGLRQIYYSMNVEVTDKGDVPEGYKVSRKEKRNFPLILESPSPNQTSLYFCASSSANPSSGANVLTFGAGSRLTVL.

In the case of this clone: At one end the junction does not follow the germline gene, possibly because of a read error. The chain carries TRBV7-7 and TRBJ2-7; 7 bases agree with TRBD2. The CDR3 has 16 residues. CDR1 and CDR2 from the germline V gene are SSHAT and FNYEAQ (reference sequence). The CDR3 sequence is CASSPFSGQPSYEQYF. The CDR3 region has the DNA TGTGCTAGCAGTCCTTTTAGCGGGCAGCCCTCCTACGAGCAGTACTTC.

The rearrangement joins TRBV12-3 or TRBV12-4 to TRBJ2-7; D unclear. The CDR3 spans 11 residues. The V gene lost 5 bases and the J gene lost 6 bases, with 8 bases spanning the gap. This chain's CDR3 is CASSLTLEQYF. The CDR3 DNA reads TGTGCCAGCAGTCTGACACTCGAGCAGTACTTC.

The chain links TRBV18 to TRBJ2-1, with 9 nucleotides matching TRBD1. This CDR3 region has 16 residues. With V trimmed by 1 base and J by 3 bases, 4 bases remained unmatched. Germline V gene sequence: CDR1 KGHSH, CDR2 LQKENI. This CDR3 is CASSPRDRVGYNEQFF. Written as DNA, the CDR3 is TGTGCCAGCTCACCACGGGACAGGGTGGGCTACAATGAGCAGTTCTTC.

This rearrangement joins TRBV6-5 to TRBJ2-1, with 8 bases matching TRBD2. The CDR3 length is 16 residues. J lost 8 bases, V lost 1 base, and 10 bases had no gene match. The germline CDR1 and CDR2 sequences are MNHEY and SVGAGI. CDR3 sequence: CASSYLRAGATDEQFF. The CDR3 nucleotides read TGTGCCAGCAGTTACTTACGAGCGGGAGCCACGGATGAGCAGTTCTTC.

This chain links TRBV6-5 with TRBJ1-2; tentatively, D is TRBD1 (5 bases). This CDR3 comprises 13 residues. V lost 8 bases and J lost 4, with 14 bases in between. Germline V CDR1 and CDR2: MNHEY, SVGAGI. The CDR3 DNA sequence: TGTGCCAGCGCAGGGTCTAGCAGCTATGGCTACACCTTC. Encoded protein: CASAGSSSYGYTF.

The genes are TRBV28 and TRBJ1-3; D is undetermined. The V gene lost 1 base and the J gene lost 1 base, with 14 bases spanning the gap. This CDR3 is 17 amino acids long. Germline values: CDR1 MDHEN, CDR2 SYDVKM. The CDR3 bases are TGTGCCAGCAGTTTATATGATCGCGGGGTTTCTGGAAACACCATATATTTT. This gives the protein CASSLYDRGVSGNTIYF.

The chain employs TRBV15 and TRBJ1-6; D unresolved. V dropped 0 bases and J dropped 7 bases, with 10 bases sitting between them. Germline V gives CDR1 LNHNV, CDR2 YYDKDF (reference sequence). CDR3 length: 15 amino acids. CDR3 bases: TGTGCCACCAGCAGAGACAAAGGGCCAAATTCACCCCTCCACTTT. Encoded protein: CATSRDKGPNSPLHF.